The entry below describes one T cell receptor beta chain. Its antigen is undetermined. Repertoires were generated with immunoSEQ multiplex PCR, while TCRdb's copy carries only in-frame clones and drops some. In the table there are 55,000 to 65,000 clones, about 89% of which are singletons. Time point of the sample: neoterminal ileum biopsy at postoperative endoscopy, about 6 months after surgery. The entry originates in a study of T cell repertoires in ileal Crohn's disease. Study-wide context: Biopsies of the neoterminal ileum at postoperative colonoscopy form M6 samples.

Germline CDR1 reads LNHDA; CDR2 reads SQIVND (reference sequence). CDR3 length: 14 amino acids. J gave up 6 bases and V 5 bases, and 6 bases lay outside the gene matches. Findings and caveats of the study: Endoscopic recurrence occurred in every patient whose clonality exceeded 26.8%. Compared with non-smokers, active smokers at surgery showed more clonal expansions. Compared with CD4 T cells, sorted CD8 cells carried more expanded clones.

The receptor comes from an adult with Crohn's disease. The chain uses TRBV19 and TRBJ2-3; 9 bases are a match to TRBD2. Sequenced material: ileal tissue. DNA for the CDR3: TGTGCCAGTAGTTCCGGCGGGAGGGGGGATACGCAGTATTTT. Its translation: CASSSGGRGDTQYF.